Listed below are T cell receptor beta chains from one sample, sequenced in a study of blood T cell repertoires in COVID-19. Assay: immunoSEQ multiplex PCR; the TCRdb copy retains only in-frame clones and omits some. The sample includes over 150,000 clones, just over 85% of them seen just once. The sample was peripheral blood. The receptors come from a man aged 50 or older with active or convalescent COVID-19. Each CDR3 is given with its conserved first and last residue. D genes are given only for firm matches. Where a row states a size, it is once, few, many or the class of an expanded clone; other rows omit it.

V gene: TRBV12-5
J gene: TRBJ2-5
clone size: few
D gene: NA
CDR3 protein: CASGSGGGETQYF
CDR3 DNA: TGTGCTAGTGGGTCTGGGGGAGGAGAGACCCAGTACTTC

V gene: TRBV5-1
J gene: TRBJ2-2
clone size: NA
D gene: NA
CDR3 protein: CASSLGMRPRMTGELFF
CDR3 DNA: TGCGCCAGCAGCTTGGGCATGAGGCCTAGGATGACCGGGGAGCTGTTTTTT

V gene: TRBV5-1
J gene: TRBJ2-1
clone size: NA
D gene: NA
CDR3 protein: CASSPDEGTYNEQFF
CDR3 DNA: TGCGCCAGCAGCCCTGACGAGGGAACCTACAATGAGCAGTTCTTC

V gene: TRBV5-1
J gene: TRBJ2-4
clone size: NA
D gene: NA
CDR3 protein: CASSLGEAKNIQYF
CDR3 DNA: TGCGCCAGCAGCTTGGGAGAAGCCAAAAACATTCAGTACTTC

V gene: TRBV30
J gene: TRBJ2-2
clone size: NA
D gene: TRBD2
CDR3 protein: CAWWGLSGSPLGAVF
CDR3 DNA: TGTGCCTGGTGGGGACTAAGCGGGAGTCCTTTGGGAGCTGTTTTT

V gene: TRBV6-6
J gene: TRBJ1-2
clone size: NA
D gene: NA
CDR3 protein: CASSPFIDRQANYGYTF
CDR3 DNA: TGTGCCAGCAGTCCTTTCATCGACCGACAGGCTAACTATGGCTACACCTTC

V gene: TRBV7-2
J gene: TRBJ2-7
clone size: NA
D gene: NA
CDR3 protein: CASRAASGWEQYF
CDR3 DNA: TGTGCCAGCAGGGCGGCCTCTGGGTGGGAGCAGTACTTC

V gene: TRBV19
J gene: TRBJ1-4
clone size: NA
D gene: NA
CDR3 protein: CASSIRNEKLFF
CDR3 DNA: TGTGCCAGTAGTATCCGGAATGAAAAACTGTTTTTT

V gene: TRBV5-6
J gene: TRBJ2-1
clone size: once
D gene: TRBD2
CDR3 protein: CASSGRTSGTWNEQFF
CDR3 DNA: TGTGCCAGCAGCGGGAGGACTAGCGGGACTTGGAATGAGCAGTTCTTC

V gene: TRBV7-2
J gene: TRBJ1-1
clone size: NA
D gene: NA
CDR3 protein: CASIQPSFSGTEAFF
CDR3 DNA: TGTGCCAGCATCCAGCCGAGTTTTTCAGGCACTGAAGCTTTCTTT

V gene: TRBV6-2/TRBV6-3
J gene: TRBJ2-7
clone size: NA
D gene: TRBD2
CDR3 protein: CASSLGLAGHEQYF
CDR3 DNA: TGTGCCAGCAGTCTAGGACTAGCGGGACACGAGCAGTACTTC